This TCR beta chain appears in the sequencing data of a study of identical twins. Only a few counts were recorded for this clonotype. The CDR3 length is 17 residues. V was clipped by 0 bases and J by 5 bases, with 20 bases between them. Germline loops: CDR1 LGHNA, CDR2 YSLEER. A template switching step contributed a universal primer site, while unique molecular identifiers were present in the cDNA. One entry per CDR3 protein results from TCRdb running MiXCR on the 5' RACE reads. Of 350,000 to 500,000 distinct CDR3 sequences in the sample, about 18% were seen once. V gene TRBV4-3 combines with J gene TRBJ2-7, with unresolved D. This sequence originates from a man aged 45-65 years in good health. The sample taken for sequencing was naive T cells sorted from blood. CDR3 protein: CASSQEPAGVPKDEQYF. The CDR3 DNA reads TGCGCCAGCAGCCAAGAACCGGCTGGAGTTCCCAAGGACGAGCAGTACTTC.